This T cell receptor (beta chain) was retrieved from a study of CXCR3-negative and CXCR3-positive naive CD8 T cells. Study-level findings and limits: A higher hydrophobicity marked the TRB CDR3s of CXCR3-positive naive cells versus CXCR3-negative naive cells. For the naive subsets, surface CD5 was similar, and TCR strength was inferred from TRB CDR3 properties.

The authors prepared UMI-labeled TRB cDNA libraries by 5' RACE. TCRdb reprocessed the 5' RACE reads; each CDR3 protein has one entry and no DNA is given. Reported are approximately 120,000 distinct CDR3 sequences; the ten largest clones contain just over 0.35%. The CDR3 is made up of 16 amino acids. The V gene's germline CDR1 is MDHEN and CDR2 SYDVKM. For this clonotype: Its antigen remains unidentified.

The sequence derives from a human donor in good health. Some clones in this sample may be carry-over from other donors' samples. The sample taken for sequencing was naive CXCR3+ CD8+ T cells from blood. Subset indicated: CD45RO-CCR7+CD27+CD95- naive CD8+ T cells expressing CXCR3 (TNR3+). The V gene is TRBV28, the J gene TRBJ1-5. CDR3 amino acids: CASSFYGVYSNQPQHF.